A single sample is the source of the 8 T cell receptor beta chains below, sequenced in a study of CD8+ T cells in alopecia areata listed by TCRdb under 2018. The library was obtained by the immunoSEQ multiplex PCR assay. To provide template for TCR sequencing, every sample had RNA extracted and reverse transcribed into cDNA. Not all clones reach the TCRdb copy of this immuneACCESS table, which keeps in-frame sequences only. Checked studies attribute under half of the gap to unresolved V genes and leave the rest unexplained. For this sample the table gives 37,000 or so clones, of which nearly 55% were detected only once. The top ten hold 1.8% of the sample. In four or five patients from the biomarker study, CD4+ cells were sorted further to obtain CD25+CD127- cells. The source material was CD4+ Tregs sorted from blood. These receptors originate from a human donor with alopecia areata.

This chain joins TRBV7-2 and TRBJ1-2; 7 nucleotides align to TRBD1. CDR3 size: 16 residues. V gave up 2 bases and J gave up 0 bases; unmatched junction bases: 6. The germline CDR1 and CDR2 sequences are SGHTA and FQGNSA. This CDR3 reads CASSLPTGAPNYGYTF. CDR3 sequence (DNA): TGTGCCAGCAGCTTACCCACAGGGGCCCCTAACTATGGCTACACCTTC.

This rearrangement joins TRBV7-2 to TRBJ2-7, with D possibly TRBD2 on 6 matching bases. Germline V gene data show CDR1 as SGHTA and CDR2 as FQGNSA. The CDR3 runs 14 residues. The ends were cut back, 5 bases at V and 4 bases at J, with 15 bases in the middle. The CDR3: CASSARTGGYEQYF. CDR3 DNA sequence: TGTGCCAGCAGCGCCCGGACCGGGGGTTACGAGCAGTACTTC.

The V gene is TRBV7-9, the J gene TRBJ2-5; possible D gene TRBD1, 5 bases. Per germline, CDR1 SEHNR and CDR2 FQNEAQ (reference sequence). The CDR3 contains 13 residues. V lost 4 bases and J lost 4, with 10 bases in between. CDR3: CASSWGRAETQYF. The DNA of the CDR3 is TGTGCCAGCAGCTGGGGCAGGGCAGAGACCCAGTACTTC.

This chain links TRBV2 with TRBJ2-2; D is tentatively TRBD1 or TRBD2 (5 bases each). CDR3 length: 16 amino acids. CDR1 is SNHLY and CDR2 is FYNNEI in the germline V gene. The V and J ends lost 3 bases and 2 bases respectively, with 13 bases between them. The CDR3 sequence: CASSDLGPLNTGELFF. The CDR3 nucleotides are TGTGCCAGCAGTGATCTGGGACCGCTTAACACCGGGGAGCTGTTTTTT.

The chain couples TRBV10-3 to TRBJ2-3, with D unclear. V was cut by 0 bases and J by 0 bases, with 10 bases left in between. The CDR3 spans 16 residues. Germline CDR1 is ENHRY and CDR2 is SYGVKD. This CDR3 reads CAISESAQPSTDTQYF. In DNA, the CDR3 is TGTGCCATCAGTGAGTCGGCACAGCCTAGCACAGATACGCAGTATTTT.

Here the CDR3 DNA reads TGTGCCAGCAGCGTAGGATTGATGGGAAGGGCGAATTCCTACGAGCAGTACTTC. Translated, it gives CASSVGLMGRANSYEQYF. The V call is TRBV9, the J call TRBJ2-7, with unresolved D. CDR1 SGDLS and CDR2 YYNGEE come from the germline V gene. The CDR3 runs to 18 residues. V gave up 0 bases and J gave up 1 base, with 20 bases separating them.

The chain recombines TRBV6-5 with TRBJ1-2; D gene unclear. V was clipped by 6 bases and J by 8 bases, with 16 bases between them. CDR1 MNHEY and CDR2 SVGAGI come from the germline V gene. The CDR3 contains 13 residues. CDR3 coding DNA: TGTGCCAGCAGGCCCGGAGTGAGTCGGGGCTACACCTTC. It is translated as CASRPGVSRGYTF.

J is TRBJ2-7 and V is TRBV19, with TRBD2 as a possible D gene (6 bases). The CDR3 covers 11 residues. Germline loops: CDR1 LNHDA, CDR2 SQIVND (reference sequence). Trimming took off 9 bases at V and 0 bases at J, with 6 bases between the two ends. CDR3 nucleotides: TGTGCCAGCGGGAGCTCCTACGAGCAGTACTTC. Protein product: CASGSSYEQYF.